A selection of T cell receptor beta chains follows, all from one sample in a study of neoadjuvant anti-PD-1 for oral cavity cancer. Libraries were prepared by immunoSEQ multiplex PCR; TCRdb keeps only in-frame clonotypes and omits some of them. The profile shows about 81,000 clones, less than 85% of them singletons. This specimen consisted of PBMCs, obtained before nivolumab (anti-PD-1) treatment. The source is a person aged 40 to 85 with oral cavity squamous cell carcinoma. CDR3s include the opening cysteine and the closing phenylalanine or tryptophan. D genes are given only for firm matches. Clone sizes are given selectively: once, few, many, or a class where the clone is expanded.

TRBV7-8	-	TRBJ2-1	TRBD1	TGTGCCAGCAGCAAGACAGGGGTTGGGTACAATGAGCAGTTCTTC	CASSKTGVGYNEQFF
TRBV9	-	TRBJ1-1	TRBD1	TGTGCCAGCAGCGCCACCACGAGCGGGACAGGTGAAGCTTTCTTT	CASSATTSGTGEAFF
TRBV7-8	-	TRBJ2-3	TRBD2	TGTGCCAGCAGCTTAGATGTGGCGGGAGGGCTGTATTCTAGCACAGATACGCAGTATTTT	CASSLDVAGGLYSSTDTQYF
TRBV6-6	-	TRBJ2-1	-	TGTGCCAGCAGTTACCCCCGAGTTGAGCAGTTCTTC	CASSYPRVEQFF
TRBV6-5	-	TRBJ1-2	-	TGTGCCAGCAGTGGCCACAGGGATGGCTACACCTTC	CASSGHRDGYTF
TRBV25-1	once	TRBJ2-1	TRBD1	TGTGCCAGCAGTGGGACAGGTAGCTCCTACAATGAGCAGTTCTTC	CASSGTGSSYNEQFF
TRBV5-1	once	TRBJ2-7	TRBD2	TGCGCCAGCAGCTTGGATAGCGGGGCCTACGAGCAGTACTTC	CASSLDSGAYEQYF
TRBV7-3	-	TRBJ2-1	TRBD2	TGTGCCAGCAGCTTAACGTTGGCGGGATCTAGCGGAGACAATGAGCAGTTCTTC	CASSLTLAGSSGDNEQFF
TRBV7-2	-	TRBJ2-7	-	TGTGCCAGCACGGTCGCGGGCACTAACTACGAGCAGTACTTC	CASTVAGTNYEQYF
TRBV5-1	-	TRBJ1-2	-	TGCGCCAGCAGCTTGGGCAACAACTATGGCTACACCTTC	CASSLGNNYGYTF
TRBV4-2	once	TRBJ2-5	-	TGTGCCAGCAGCCAAGACGTCAGTCCACCTCAAGAGACCCAGTACTTC	CASSQDVSPPQETQYF
TRBV5-4	-	TRBJ1-2	TRBD1	TGTGCCAGCAGCTTGCTGCAGGGGGCTTCCTATGGCTACACCTTC	CASSLLQGASYGYTF
TRBV20-1	-	TRBJ2-7	-	TGCAGTGCTAGCGCTCGATACGAGCAGTACTTC	CSASARYEQYF
TRBV5-5	-	TRBJ2-5	TRBD1	TGTGCCAGTAGAGCGACAGGGGAAGAGACCCAGTACTTC	CASRATGEETQYF
TRBV7-3	once	TRBJ1-2	-	TGTGCCAGCAGCCCCGGTCCGGGGAGCTATGGCTACACCTTC	CASSPGPGSYGYTF
TRBV30	-	TRBJ2-1	TRBD2	TGTGCCTGGACTAGGACTAGCGGGGCCAGTCGCAATGAGCAGTTCTTC	CAWTRTSGASRNEQFF
TRBV5-5	few	TRBJ2-1	TRBD1	TGTGCCAGCAGCTTACCGGGACAGGGGAGTTACAATGAGCAGTTCTTC	CASSLPGQGSYNEQFF
TRBV10-3	-	TRBJ2-2	TRBD1	TGTGCCATCAGGGGGGGACAGGGGGCCACCGGGGAGCTGTTTTTT	CAIRGGQGATGELFF
TRBV11-2	-	TRBJ2-2	-	TGTGCCAGCAAGGACACAAACACCGGGGAGCTGTTTTTT	CASKDTNTGELFF
TRBV6-5	-	TRBJ1-1	-	TGTGCCAGCAGTTACGACGATAGGACTGAAGCTTTCTTT	CASSYDDRTEAFF
TRBV5-4	-	TRBJ2-3	-	TGTGCCAGCAGGGGGACGGGGAAGGCTAGCACAGATACGCAGTATTTT	CASRGTGKASTDTQYF
TRBV7-9	-	TRBJ1-2	-	TGTGCCAGCAGCTTAGCGTATCCGACAGGCCGATATGGCTACACCTTC	CASSLAYPTGRYGYTF
TRBV28	few	TRBJ2-1	TRBD2	TGTGCCAGCAGGGGGGGGGACGGCAATGAGCAGTTCTTC	CASRGGDGNEQFF
TRBV5-6	once	TRBJ1-1	-	TGTGCCAGCAGCCCGACGGGCATGAACACTGAAGCTTTCTTT	CASSPTGMNTEAFF
TRBV13	-	TRBJ2-3	-	TGTGCCAGCAGCTTTTCACGGAGGGCTAGCACAGATACGCAGTATTTT	CASSFSRRASTDTQYF
TRBV6-1	-	TRBJ2-7	TRBD1	TGTGCCAGCGACAGGGGGCTCACCTACGAGCAGTACTTC	CASDRGLTYEQYF
TRBV11-2	once	TRBJ2-7	TRBD2	TGTGCCAGCAGCGTTCGACTAGCGGCGGCCTACGAGCAGTACTTC	CASSVRLAAAYEQYF
TRBV5-1	-	TRBJ1-2	-	TGCGCCAGCAGCTTGGGTACAGGCCACTCCTATGGCTACACCTTC	CASSLGTGHSYGYTF
TRBV2	-	TRBJ2-1	TRBD2	TGTGCCAGCAGTTCCCTAGCGGGCAACTCCTACAATGAGCAGTTCTTC	CASSSLAGNSYNEQFF
TRBV4-1	-	TRBJ1-4	-	TGCGCCAGCAGCCAAGATGCCCTCCGACTGTTTTTT	CASSQDALRLFF
TRBV12-5	once	TRBJ2-1	TRBD2	TGTGCTAGTGGTAGCGGGAGTGGTTCCTACAATGAGCAGTTCTTC	CASGSGSGSYNEQFF
TRBV15	-	TRBJ2-7	TRBD1	TGTGCCACCAGCAGACCCGGGACAGGGATTCCCTTCGAGCAGTACTTC	CATSRPGTGIPFEQYF
TRBV6-5	-	TRBJ1-6	-	TGTGCCAGCAGTTACGGGGCGGGGCCACCCCATTCACCCCTCCACTTT	CASSYGAGPPHSPLHF
TRBV29-1	few	TRBJ2-1	TRBD2	TGCAGCGTCGCTGAGACTAGCGGGAGCACAAATGAGCAGTTCTTC	CSVAETSGSTNEQFF
TRBV2	-	TRBJ2-7	-	TGTGCCAGCAGTTCCCAGGGGCACGAGCAGTACTTC	CASSSQGHEQYF
TRBV7-8	-	TRBJ2-7	-	TGTGCCAGCAGCTTATATTCTCAAAGTCCCTACGAGCAGTACTTC	CASSLYSQSPYEQYF
TRBV19	-	TRBJ2-5	-	TGTGCCAGTAGTATGCAGCCCCAAGAGACCCAGTACTTC	CASSMQPQETQYF
TRBV6-5	-	TRBJ2-1	TRBD1	TGTGCCAGCAGGAAGTCCCAGGGGGCAGCTGAGCAGTTCTTC	CASRKSQGAAEQFF
TRBV28	-	TRBJ1-4	-	TGTGCCAGCAGTTTGGGGCGGGGAAAACTGTTTTTT	CASSLGRGKLFF
TRBV5-1	-	TRBJ1-1	-	TGCGCCAGCAGCTTGGGAGTCGGACTTTCTAGGTTGGACACTGAAGCTTTCTTT	CASSLGVGLSRLDTEAFF
TRBV11-3	-	TRBJ2-7	-	TGTGCCAGCAGCAAACAAGCAGGAAACTACGAGCAGTACTTC	CASSKQAGNYEQYF
TRBV20-1	-	TRBJ1-2	-	TGCAGTGCGCACGGTTGGTATGGCTACACCTTC	CSAHGWYGYTF
TRBV29-1	-	TRBJ2-2	TRBD1	TGCAGCGTTGGACCTGGACAGGGCCAACTCGCGAACACCGGGGAGCTGTTTTTT	CSVGPGQGQLANTGELFF
TRBV6-5	-	TRBJ2-7	-	TGTGCCAGCAGTTACACAGGCCCCTACGAGCAGTACTTC	CASSYTGPYEQYF
TRBV10-1	-	TRBJ2-1	-	TGCGCCAGCAGCGAACAACATAACAATGAGCAGTTCTTC	CASSEQHNNEQFF
TRBV6-5	-	TRBJ1-5	-	TGTGCCAGCAGAGGGGCGAATCAGCCCCAGCATTTT	CASRGANQPQHF